This T cell receptor beta chain originates from a study of cytotoxic CD8 clonotypes in ibrutinib-treated CLL. Study information: Within the patient group, approximately 10 were relapsed/refractory and roughly 14 treatment-naive, and 17 to 18 were IGHV unmutated. Regarding the study as a whole: Samples were collected at differing times from sustained-remission and progressing patients. Shared public clonotypes were rare, and on treatment they either got smaller or stayed the same.

CDR1 is SNHLY, CDR2 FYNNEI, per germline. The CDR3 runs 15 residues. V shed 6 bases and J 3 bases; nucleotides not matched to a gene: 8. TCRdb keeps only in-frame clones here, not all; method: immunoSEQ multiplex PCR. Of a few hundred thousand clones listed, around three quarters were seen once; the top ten hold approximately 15%. This clone was counted between two and nine times. What it binds is not known. The sequence derives from a human donor with chronic lymphocytic leukemia. V gene TRBV2 combines with J gene TRBJ2-3; the match to TRBD2 covers 8 bases. The input for sequencing was PBMCs, taken after 24 months of ibrutinib treatment. The DNA of the CDR3 is TGTGCCAGCAGACCCAGCGGGAGTCCAACAGATACGCAGTATTTT. Translated: CASRPSGSPTDTQYF.